The rows below give T cell receptor beta chains drawn from one sample of a study of control samples from healthy donors and cancer patients. The data were produced by immunoSEQ multiplex PCR, yet TCRdb's version contains in-frame clones alone and is incomplete. The sample includes 100,000 to 120,000 clones, over 75% seen only once; the top ten take around 4%. Sample: PBMCs. The receptors here all came from a woman aged 55-70 years with lung cancer. CDR3s include the opening cysteine and the closing phenylalanine or tryptophan. D genes are given only for firm matches. Size tells how often a clone was seen (once, few, many) or the class of an expanded clone, and some rows leave it out.

d_call: NA
v_call: TRBV18
j_call: TRBJ1-5
clone_size: NA
cdr3_aa: CASSAITQPNSNQPQHF
cdr3_nt: TGTGCCAGCTCCGCGATTACACAACCTAATAGCAATCAGCCCCAGCATTTT

d_call: NA
v_call: TRBV6-5
j_call: TRBJ1-1
clone_size: once
cdr3_aa: CASRYQRNTEAFF
cdr3_nt: TGTGCCAGCAGATATCAAAGGAACACTGAAGCTTTCTTT

d_call: NA
v_call: TRBV9
j_call: TRBJ2-1
clone_size: NA
cdr3_aa: CASSVLDRTSDPNYNEQFF
cdr3_nt: TGTGCCAGCAGCGTACTAGACAGGACCTCGGACCCGAATTACAATGAGCAGTTCTTC

d_call: NA
v_call: TRBV3-1/TRBV3-2
j_call: TRBJ2-3
clone_size: NA
cdr3_aa: CASSQTSTQYF
cdr3_nt: TGTGCCAGCAGCCAAACCTCCACGCAGTATTTT

d_call: NA
v_call: TRBV7-9
j_call: TRBJ1-6
clone_size: few
cdr3_aa: CASSLSADSPLHF
cdr3_nt: TGTGCCAGCAGCTTGAGTGCAGATTCACCCCTCCACTTT

d_call: NA
v_call: TRBV7-9
j_call: TRBJ1-1
clone_size: NA
cdr3_aa: CASSALTAMNTEAFF
cdr3_nt: TGTGCCAGCAGCGCATTGACAGCCATGAACACTGAAGCTTTCTTT

d_call: NA
v_call: TRBV9
j_call: TRBJ2-2
clone_size: NA
cdr3_aa: CASSVGTRTNTGELFF
cdr3_nt: TGTGCCAGCAGCGTAGGAACGCGGACGAACACCGGGGAGCTGTTTTTT

d_call: NA
v_call: TRBV4-2
j_call: TRBJ1-1
clone_size: few
cdr3_aa: CASSQQANTEAFF
cdr3_nt: TGTGCCAGCAGCCAACAGGCTAACACTGAAGCTTTCTTT

d_call: TRBD1
v_call: TRBV5-1
j_call: TRBJ1-1
clone_size: few
cdr3_aa: CASSRQGGNTEAFF
cdr3_nt: TGCGCCAGCTCCAGACAGGGAGGGAACACTGAAGCTTTCTTT

d_call: NA
v_call: TRBV12-3/TRBV12-4
j_call: TRBJ1-2
clone_size: NA
cdr3_aa: CASSLWGQGGYTF
cdr3_nt: TGTGCCAGCAGTTTGTGGGGGCAGGGTGGCTACACCTTC

d_call: NA
v_call: TRBV5-6
j_call: TRBJ1-1
clone_size: NA
cdr3_aa: CASSRDLEAFF
cdr3_nt: TGTGCCAGCAGCCGGGACCTTGAAGCTTTCTTT

d_call: NA
v_call: TRBV6-5
j_call: TRBJ1-1
clone_size: NA
cdr3_aa: CASSYDRRNTEAFF
cdr3_nt: TGTGCCAGCAGTTACGACAGGCGGAACACTGAAGCTTTCTTT

d_call: NA
v_call: TRBV5-6
j_call: TRBJ2-1
clone_size: NA
cdr3_aa: CASSLDANEQFF
cdr3_nt: TGTGCCAGCAGCTTAGACGCGAATGAGCAGTTCTTC

d_call: NA
v_call: TRBV5-8
j_call: TRBJ2-7
clone_size: NA
cdr3_aa: CASSLKYRVSYEQYF
cdr3_nt: TGTGCCAGCAGCTTGAAGTACAGGGTTTCCTACGAGCAGTACTTC

d_call: NA
v_call: TRBV4-3
j_call: TRBJ1-2
clone_size: few
cdr3_aa: CASSPAWGTQNYGYTF
cdr3_nt: TGCGCCAGCAGCCCGGCGTGGGGGACACAAAACTATGGCTACACCTTC

d_call: NA
v_call: TRBV9
j_call: TRBJ2-3
clone_size: NA
cdr3_aa: CASSARTVTTDTQYF
cdr3_nt: TGTGCCAGCAGCGCCCGGACGGTTACCACAGATACGCAGTATTTT

d_call: NA
v_call: TRBV3-1/TRBV3-2
j_call: TRBJ1-2
clone_size: NA
cdr3_aa: CASSQGAGTNYGYTF
cdr3_nt: TGTGCCAGCAGCCAGGGTGCGGGAACAAACTATGGCTACACCTTC

d_call: TRBD1
v_call: TRBV5-8
j_call: TRBJ1-2
clone_size: NA
cdr3_aa: CASSTGQPIFYGYTF
cdr3_nt: TGTGCCAGCAGCACGGGACAGCCGATTTTCTATGGCTACACCTTC

d_call: NA
v_call: TRBV7-9
j_call: TRBJ1-2
clone_size: NA
cdr3_aa: CASSLGRSNYGYTF
cdr3_nt: TGTGCCAGCAGCTTGGGCAGATCTAACTATGGCTACACCTTC

d_call: TRBD1
v_call: TRBV18
j_call: TRBJ1-4
clone_size: NA
cdr3_aa: CASSPPITPGQGARWNEKLFF
cdr3_nt: TGTGCCAGCTCTCCACCGATAACACCGGGACAGGGGGCGAGGTGGAATGAAAAACTGTTTTTT

d_call: NA
v_call: TRBV9
j_call: TRBJ1-2
clone_size: NA
cdr3_aa: CASSVWGVNGYTF
cdr3_nt: TGTGCCAGCAGCGTATGGGGAGTCAATGGCTACACCTTC

d_call: NA
v_call: TRBV24-1
j_call: TRBJ2-7
clone_size: NA
cdr3_aa: CATSDFSGDSYEQYF
cdr3_nt: TGTGCCACCAGTGATTTCTCGGGGGACTCCTACGAGCAGTACTTC